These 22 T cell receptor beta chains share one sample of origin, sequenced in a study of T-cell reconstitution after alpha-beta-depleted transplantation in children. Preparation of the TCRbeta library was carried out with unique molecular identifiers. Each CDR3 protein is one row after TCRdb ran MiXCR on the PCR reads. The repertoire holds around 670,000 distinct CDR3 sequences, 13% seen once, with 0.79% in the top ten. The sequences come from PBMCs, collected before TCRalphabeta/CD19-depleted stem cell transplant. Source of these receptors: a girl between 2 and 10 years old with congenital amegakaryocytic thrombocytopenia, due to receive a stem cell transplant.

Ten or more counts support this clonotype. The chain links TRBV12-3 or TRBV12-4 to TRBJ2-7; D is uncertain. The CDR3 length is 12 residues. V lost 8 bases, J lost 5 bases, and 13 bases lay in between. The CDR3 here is CASRWGSNEQYF. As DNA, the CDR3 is TGTGCCAGCCGGTGGGGATCCAACGAGCAGTACTTC.

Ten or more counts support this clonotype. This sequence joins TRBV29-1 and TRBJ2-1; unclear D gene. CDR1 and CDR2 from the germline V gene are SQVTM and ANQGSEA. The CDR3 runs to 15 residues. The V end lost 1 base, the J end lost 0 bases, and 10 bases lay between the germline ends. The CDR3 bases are TGCAGCGTTGAAGGGCACCCGAGCTCCTACAATGAGCAGTTCTTC. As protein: CSVEGHPSSYNEQFF.

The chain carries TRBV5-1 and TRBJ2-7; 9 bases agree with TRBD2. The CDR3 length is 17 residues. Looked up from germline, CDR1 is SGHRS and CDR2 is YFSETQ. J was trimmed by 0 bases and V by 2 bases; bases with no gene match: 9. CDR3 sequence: CASSLTSGPRSSYEQYF. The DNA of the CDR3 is TGCGCCAGCAGCTTAACTAGCGGGCCTAGGAGCTCCTACGAGCAGTACTTC.

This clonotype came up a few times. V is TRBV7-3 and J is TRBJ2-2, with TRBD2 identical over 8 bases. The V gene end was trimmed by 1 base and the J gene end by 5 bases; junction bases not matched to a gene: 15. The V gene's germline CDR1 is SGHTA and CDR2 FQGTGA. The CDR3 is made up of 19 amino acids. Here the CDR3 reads CASSLRAYTSGDRTGELFF. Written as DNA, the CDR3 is TGTGCCAGCAGCTTAAGGGCCTATACTAGCGGAGACAGGACCGGGGAGCTGTTTTTT.

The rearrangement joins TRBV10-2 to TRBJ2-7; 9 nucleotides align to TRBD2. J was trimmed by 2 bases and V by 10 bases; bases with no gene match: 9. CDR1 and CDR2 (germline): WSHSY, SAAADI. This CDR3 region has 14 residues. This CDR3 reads CAISRRLAAYEQYF. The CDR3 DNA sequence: TGCGCCATCTCTCGGAGACTAGCGGCCTACGAGCAGTACTTC.

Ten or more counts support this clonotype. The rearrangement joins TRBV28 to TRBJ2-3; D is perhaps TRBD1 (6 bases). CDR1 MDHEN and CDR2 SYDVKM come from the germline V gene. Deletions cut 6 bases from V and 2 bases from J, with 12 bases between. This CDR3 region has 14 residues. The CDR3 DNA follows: TGTGCCAGCAGCCGCGGACAGCACACAGATACGCAGTATTTT. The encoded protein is CASSRGQHTDTQYF.

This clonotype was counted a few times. CDR3 in DNA: TGTGCCAGCAGCCCCAGACTAGCGGGAGGCCGTGTCTCTGAGCAGTTCTTC. Its protein product is CASSPRLAGGRVSEQFF. The chain recombines TRBV7-9 with TRBJ2-1; 13 bases agree with TRBD2. The CDR3 extends over 17 amino acids. Looked up from germline, CDR1 is SEHNR and CDR2 is FQNEAQ (reference sequence). Germline trimming cut 5 bases from V and 9 bases from J; bases unmatched to any gene: 13.

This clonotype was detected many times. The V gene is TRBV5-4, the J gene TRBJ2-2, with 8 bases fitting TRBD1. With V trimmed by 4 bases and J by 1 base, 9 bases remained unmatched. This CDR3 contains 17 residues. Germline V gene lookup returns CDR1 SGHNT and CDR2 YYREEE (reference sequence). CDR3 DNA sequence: TGTGCCAGCAGCCGCTTGGGACAGGCGGTGAACACCGGGGAGCTGTTTTTT. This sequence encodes CASSRLGQAVNTGELFF. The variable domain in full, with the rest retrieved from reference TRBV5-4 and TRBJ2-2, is ETGVTQSPTHLIKTRGQQVTLRCSSQSGHNTVSWYQQALGQGPQFIFQYYREEENGRGNFPPRFSGLQFPNYSSELNVNALELDDSALYLCASSRLGQAVNTGELFFGEGSRLTVL.

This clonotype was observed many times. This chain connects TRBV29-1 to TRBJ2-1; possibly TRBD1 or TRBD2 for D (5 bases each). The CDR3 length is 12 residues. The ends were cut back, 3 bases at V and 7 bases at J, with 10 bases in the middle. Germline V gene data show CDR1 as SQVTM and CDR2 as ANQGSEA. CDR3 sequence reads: CSVDGGYNEQFF. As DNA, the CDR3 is TGCAGCGTTGATGGGGGATATAATGAGCAGTTCTTC.

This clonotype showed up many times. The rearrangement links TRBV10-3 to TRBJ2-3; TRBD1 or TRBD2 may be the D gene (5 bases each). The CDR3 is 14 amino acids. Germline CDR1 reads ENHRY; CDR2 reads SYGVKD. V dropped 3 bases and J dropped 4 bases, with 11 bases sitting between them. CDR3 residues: CAISDEGTSDTQYF. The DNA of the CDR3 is TGTGCCATCAGTGATGAAGGGACCTCAGATACGCAGTATTTT.

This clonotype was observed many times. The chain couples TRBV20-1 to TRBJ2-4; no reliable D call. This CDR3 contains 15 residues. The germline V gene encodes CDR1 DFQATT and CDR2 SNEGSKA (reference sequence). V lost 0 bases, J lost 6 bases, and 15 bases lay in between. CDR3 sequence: CSARDTSGSRNIQYF. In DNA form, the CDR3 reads TGCAGTGCTAGAGATACTTCCGGCTCAAGAAACATTCAGTACTTC.

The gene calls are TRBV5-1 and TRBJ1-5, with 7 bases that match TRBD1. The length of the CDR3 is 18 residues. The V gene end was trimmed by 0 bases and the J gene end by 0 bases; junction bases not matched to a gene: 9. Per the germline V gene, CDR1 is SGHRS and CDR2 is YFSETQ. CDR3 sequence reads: CASSLGAQGGGSNQPQHF. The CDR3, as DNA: TGCGCCAGCAGCTTGGGTGCTCAGGGGGGCGGTAGCAATCAGCCCCAGCATTTT.

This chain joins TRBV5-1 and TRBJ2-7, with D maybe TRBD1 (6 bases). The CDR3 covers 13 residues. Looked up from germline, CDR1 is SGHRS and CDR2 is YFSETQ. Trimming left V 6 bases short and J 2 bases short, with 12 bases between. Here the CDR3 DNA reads TGCGCCAGCATGCAACAGGGAGCCTACGAGCAGTACTTC. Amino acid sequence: CASMQQGAYEQYF.

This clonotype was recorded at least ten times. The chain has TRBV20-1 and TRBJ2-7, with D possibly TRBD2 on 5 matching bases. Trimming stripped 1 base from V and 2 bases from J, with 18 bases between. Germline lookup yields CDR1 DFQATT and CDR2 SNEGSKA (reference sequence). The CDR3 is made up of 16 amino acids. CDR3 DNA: TGCAGTGCTAGAGCCCGGAGCGGACCGTTCACCTACGAGCAGTACTTC. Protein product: CSARARSGPFTYEQYF.

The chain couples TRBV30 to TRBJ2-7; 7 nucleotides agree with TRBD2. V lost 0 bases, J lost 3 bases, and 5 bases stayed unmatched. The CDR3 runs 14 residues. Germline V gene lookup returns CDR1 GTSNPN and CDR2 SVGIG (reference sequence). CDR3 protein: CAWSVGGSSYEQYF. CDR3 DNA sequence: TGTGCCTGGAGTGTAGGCGGGAGCAGCTACGAGCAGTACTTC.

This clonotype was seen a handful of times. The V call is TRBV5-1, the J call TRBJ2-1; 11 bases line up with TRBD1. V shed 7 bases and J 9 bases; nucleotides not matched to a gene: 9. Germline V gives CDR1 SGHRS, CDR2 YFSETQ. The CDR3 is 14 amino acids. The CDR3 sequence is CASAGTGGAGEQFF. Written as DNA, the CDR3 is TGCGCCAGCGCAGGGACAGGGGGAGCGGGTGAGCAGTTCTTC.

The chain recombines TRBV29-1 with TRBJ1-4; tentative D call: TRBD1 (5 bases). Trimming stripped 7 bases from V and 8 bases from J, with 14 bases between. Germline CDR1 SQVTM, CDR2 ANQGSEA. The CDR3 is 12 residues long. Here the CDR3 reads CSACGGDEKLFF. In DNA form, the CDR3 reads TGCAGCGCGTGCGGCGGGGACGAAAAACTGTTTTTT.

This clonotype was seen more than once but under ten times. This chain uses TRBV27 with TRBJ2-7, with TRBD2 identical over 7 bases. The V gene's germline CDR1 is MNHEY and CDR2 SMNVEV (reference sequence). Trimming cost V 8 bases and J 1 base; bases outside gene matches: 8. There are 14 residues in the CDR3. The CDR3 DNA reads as TGTGCCAGCGGCGGCGGGAGAAGGTCCTACGAGCAGTACTTC. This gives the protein CASGGGRRSYEQYF.

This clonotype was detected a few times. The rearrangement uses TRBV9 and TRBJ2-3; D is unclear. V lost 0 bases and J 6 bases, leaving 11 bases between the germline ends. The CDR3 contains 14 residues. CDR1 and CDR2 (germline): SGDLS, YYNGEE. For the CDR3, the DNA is TGTGCCAGCAGCGTAGTGGACCGCCGGGATACGCAGTATTTT. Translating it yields CASSVVDRRDTQYF. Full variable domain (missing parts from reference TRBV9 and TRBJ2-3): DSGVTQTPKHLITATGQRVTLRCSPRSGDLSVYWYQQSLDQGLQFLIQYYNGEERAKGNILERFSAQQFPDLHSELNLSSLELGDSALYFCASSVVDRRDTQYFGPGTRLTVL.

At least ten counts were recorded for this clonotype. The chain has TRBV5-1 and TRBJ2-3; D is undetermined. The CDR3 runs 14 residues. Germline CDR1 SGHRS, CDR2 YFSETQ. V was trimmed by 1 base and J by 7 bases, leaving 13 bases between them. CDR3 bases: TGCGCCAGCAGCTTGTCTAACAGCGCTCATACGCAGTATTTT. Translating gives CASSLSNSAHTQYF.

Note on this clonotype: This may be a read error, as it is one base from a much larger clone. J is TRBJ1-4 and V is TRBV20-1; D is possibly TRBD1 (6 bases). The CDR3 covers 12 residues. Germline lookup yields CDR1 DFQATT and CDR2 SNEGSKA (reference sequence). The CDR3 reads CMLGRGNEKLFF. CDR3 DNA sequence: TGCATGCTGGGCAGGGGTAATGAAAAACTGTTTTTT.

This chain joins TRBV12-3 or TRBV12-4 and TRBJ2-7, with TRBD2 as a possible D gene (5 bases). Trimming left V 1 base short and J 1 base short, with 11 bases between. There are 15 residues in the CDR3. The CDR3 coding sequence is TGTGCCAGCAGTTTAGGGCTGAGGGAGTCCTACGAGCAGTACTTC. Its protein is CASSLGLRESYEQYF.